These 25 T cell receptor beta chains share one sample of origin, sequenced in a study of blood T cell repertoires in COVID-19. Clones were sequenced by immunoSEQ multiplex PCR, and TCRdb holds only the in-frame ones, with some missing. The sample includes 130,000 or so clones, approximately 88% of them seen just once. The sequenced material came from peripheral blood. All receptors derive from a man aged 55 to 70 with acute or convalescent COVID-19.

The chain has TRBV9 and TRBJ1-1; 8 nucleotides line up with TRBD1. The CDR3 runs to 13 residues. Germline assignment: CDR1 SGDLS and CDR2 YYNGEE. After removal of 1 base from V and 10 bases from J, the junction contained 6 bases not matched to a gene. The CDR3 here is CASSVSTGVRAFF. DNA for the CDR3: TGTGCCAGCAGCGTATCGACAGGGGTGCGAGCTTTCTTT.

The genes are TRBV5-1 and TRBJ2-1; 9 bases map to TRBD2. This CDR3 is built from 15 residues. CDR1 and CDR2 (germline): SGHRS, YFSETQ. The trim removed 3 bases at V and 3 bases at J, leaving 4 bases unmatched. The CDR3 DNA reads TGCGCCAGCAGCTCAGAGCGGGAGGTCTACAATGAGCAGTTCTTC. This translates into CASSSEREVYNEQFF. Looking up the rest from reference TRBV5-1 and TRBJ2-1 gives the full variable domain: KAGVTQTPRYLIKTRGQQVTLSCSPISGHRSVSWYQQTPGQGLQFLFEYFSETQRNKGNFPGRFSGRQFSNSRSEMNVSTLELGDSALYLCASSSEREVYNEQFFGPGTRLTVL.

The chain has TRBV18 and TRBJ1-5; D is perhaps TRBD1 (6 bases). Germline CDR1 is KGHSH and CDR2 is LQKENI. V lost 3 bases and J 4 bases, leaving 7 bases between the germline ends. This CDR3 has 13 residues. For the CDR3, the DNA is TGTGCCAGCTCACCGGGGACAAATCAGCCCCAGCATTTT. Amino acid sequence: CASSPGTNQPQHF.

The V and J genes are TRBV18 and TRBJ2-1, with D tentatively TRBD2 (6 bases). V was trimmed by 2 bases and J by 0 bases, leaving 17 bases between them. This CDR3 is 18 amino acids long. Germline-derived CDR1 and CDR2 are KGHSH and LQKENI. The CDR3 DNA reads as TGTGCCAGCTCACCAGGGGGACTCTTTCCTAGCTCCTACAATGAGCAGTTCTTC. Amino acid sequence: CASSPGGLFPSSYNEQFF.

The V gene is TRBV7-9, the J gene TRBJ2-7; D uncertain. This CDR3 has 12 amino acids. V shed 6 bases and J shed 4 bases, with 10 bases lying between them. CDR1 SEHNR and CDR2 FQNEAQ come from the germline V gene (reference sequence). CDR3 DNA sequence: TGTGCCAGCAGTCTAACAGAGTACGAGCAGTACTTC. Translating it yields CASSLTEYEQYF.

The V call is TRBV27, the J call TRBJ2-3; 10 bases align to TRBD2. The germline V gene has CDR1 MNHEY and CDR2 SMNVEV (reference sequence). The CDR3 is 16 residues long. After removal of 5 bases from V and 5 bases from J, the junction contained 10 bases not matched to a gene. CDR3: CASSTRAGGHGDTQYF. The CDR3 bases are TGTGCCAGCAGTACTCGAGCGGGGGGGCACGGAGATACGCAGTATTTT.

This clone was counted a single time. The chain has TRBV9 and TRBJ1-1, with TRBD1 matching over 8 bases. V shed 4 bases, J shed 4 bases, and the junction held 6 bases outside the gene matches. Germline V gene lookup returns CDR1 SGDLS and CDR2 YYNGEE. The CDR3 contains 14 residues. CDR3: CASSFGQGGTEAFF. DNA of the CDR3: TGTGCCAGCAGCTTCGGACAGGGAGGCACTGAAGCTTTCTTT.

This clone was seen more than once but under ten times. The CDR3, as DNA: TGCGCCAGCAGCCACCCCGGTCAGGGTAGTGAAAAACTGTTTTTT. Translating gives CASSHPGQGSEKLFF. This chain connects TRBV4-1 to TRBJ1-4, with a tentative D call TRBD1 (5 bases). This CDR3 has 15 residues. Trimming took 3 bases from V and 7 from J, leaving 15 bases between them. Per germline, CDR1 MGHRA and CDR2 YSYEKL.

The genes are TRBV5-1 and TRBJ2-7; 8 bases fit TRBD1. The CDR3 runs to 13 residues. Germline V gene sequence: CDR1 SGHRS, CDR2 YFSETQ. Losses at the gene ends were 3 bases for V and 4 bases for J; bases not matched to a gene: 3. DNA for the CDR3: TGCGCCAGCAGCTGGACAGGGCAGTACGAGCAGTACTTC. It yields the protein CASSWTGQYEQYF.

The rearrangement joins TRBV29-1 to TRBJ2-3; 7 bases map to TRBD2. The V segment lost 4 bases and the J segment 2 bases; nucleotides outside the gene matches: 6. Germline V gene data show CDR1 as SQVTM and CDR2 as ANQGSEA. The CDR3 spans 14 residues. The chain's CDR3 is CSVGSGDATDTQYF. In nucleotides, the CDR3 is TGCAGCGTTGGAAGCGGGGACGCCACAGATACGCAGTATTTT.

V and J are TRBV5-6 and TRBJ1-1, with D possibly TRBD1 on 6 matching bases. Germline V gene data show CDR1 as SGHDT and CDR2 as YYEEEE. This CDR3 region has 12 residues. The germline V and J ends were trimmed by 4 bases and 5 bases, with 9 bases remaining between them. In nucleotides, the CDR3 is TGTGCCAGCAGCATGAGGGGGACTGAAGCTTTCTTT. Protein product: CASSMRGTEAFF.

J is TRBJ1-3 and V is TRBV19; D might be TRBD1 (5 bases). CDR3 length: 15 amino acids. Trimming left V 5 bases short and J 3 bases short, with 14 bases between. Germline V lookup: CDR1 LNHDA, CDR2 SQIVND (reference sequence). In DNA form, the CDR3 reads TGTGCCAGTAGTTCGGGACTCGGGGGTGGAAACACCATATATTTT. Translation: CASSSGLGGGNTIYF. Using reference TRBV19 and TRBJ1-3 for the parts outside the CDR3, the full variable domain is DGGITQSPKYLFRKEGQNVTLSCEQNLNHDAMYWYRQDPGQGLRLIYYSQIVNDFQKGDIAEGYSVSREKKESFPLTVTSAQKNPTAFYLCASSSGLGGGNTIYFGEGSWLTVV.

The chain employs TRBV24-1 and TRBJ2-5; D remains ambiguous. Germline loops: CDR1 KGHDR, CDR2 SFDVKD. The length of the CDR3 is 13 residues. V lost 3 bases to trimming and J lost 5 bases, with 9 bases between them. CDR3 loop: CATSDALRETQYF. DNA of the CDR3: TGTGCCACCAGTGATGCCCTCCGGGAGACCCAGTACTTC.

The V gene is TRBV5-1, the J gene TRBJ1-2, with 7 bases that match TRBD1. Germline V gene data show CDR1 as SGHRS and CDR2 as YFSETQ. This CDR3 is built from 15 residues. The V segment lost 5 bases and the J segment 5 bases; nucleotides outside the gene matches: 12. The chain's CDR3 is CASSLTRDSSYGYTF. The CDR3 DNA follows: TGCGCCAGCAGTTTGACCCGGGACAGTTCTTATGGCTACACCTTC. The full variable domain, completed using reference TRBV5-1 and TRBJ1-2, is KAGVTQTPRYLIKTRGQQVTLSCSPISGHRSVSWYQQTPGQGLQFLFEYFSETQRNKGNFPGRFSGRQFSNSRSEMNVSTLELGDSALYLCASSLTRDSSYGYTFGSGTRLTVV.

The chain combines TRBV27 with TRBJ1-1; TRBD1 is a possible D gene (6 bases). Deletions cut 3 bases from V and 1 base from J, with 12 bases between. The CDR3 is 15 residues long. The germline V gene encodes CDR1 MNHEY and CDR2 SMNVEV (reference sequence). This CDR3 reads CASSLSTRGNTEAFF. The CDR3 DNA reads TGTGCCAGCAGTTTGTCAACCAGGGGGAACACTGAAGCTTTCTTT.

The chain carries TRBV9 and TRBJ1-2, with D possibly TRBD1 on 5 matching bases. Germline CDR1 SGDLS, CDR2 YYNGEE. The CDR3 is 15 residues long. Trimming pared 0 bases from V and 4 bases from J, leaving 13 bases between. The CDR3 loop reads CASSVESQGFYGYTF. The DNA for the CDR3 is TGTGCCAGCAGCGTAGAAAGTCAGGGTTTCTATGGCTACACCTTC.

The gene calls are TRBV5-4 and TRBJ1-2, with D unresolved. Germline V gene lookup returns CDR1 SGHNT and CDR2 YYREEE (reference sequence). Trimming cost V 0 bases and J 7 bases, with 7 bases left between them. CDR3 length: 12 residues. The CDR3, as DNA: TGTGCCAGCAGCTTGGGACAATCTGGCTACACCTTC. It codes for CASSLGQSGYTF.

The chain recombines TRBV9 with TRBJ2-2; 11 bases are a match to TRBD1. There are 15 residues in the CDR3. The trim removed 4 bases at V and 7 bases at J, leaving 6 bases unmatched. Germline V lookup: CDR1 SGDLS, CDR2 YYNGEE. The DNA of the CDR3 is TGTGCCAGCAGCCCTCCGGGACAGGGGGTCGGGGAGCTGTTTTTT. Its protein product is CASSPPGQGVGELFF. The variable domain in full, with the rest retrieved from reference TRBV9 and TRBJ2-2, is DSGVTQTPKHLITATGQRVTLRCSPRSGDLSVYWYQQSLDQGLQFLIQYYNGEERAKGNILERFSAQQFPDLHSELNLSSLELGDSALYFCASSPPGQGVGELFFGEGSRLTVL.

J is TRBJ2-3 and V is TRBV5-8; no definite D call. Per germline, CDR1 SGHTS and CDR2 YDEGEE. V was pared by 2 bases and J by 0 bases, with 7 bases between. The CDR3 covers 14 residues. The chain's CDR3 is CASSFERSTDTQYF. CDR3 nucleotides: TGTGCCAGCAGCTTCGAGCGTAGCACAGATACGCAGTATTTT.

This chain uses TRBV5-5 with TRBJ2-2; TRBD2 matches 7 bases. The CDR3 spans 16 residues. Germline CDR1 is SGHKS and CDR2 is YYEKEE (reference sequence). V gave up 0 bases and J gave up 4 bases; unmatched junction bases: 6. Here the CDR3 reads CASSLGGGPRTGELFF. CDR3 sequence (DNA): TGTGCCAGCAGCTTGGGGGGAGGGCCCCGCACCGGGGAGCTGTTTTTT.

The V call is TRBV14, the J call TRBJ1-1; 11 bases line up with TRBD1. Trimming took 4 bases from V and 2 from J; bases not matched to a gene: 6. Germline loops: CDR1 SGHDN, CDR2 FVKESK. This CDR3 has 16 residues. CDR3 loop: CASSLRTGGPNTEAFF. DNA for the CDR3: TGTGCCAGCAGCCTTAGGACAGGGGGCCCTAACACTGAAGCTTTCTTT.

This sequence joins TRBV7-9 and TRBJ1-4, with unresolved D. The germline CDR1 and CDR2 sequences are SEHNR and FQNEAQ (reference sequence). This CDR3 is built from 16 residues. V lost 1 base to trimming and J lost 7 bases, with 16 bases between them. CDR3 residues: CASSLGLTPSGEKLFF. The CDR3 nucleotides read TGTGCCAGCAGCTTAGGGTTGACTCCGAGCGGTGAAAAACTGTTTTTT.

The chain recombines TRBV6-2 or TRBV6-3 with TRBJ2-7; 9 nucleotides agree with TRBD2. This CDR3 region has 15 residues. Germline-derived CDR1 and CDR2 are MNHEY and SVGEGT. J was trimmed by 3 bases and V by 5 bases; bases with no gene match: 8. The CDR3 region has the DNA TGTGCCAGCAGTCATAGCGGGAGAGGAGACTACGAGCAGTACTTC. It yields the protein CASSHSGRGDYEQYF.

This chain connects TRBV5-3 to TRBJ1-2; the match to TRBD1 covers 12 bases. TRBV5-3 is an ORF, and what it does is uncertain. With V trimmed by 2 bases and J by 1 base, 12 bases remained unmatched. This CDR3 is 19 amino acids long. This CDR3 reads CARSFLGDRGHKLNYGYTF. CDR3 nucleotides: TGTGCCAGAAGCTTTTTAGGGGACAGGGGGCATAAGCTTAACTATGGCTACACCTTC.

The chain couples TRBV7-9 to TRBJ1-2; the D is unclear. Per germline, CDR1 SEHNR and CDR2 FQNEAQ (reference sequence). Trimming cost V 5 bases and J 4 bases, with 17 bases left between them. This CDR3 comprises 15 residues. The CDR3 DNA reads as TGTGCCAGCAGCCCCCTGGAGGGTAAGGGCTATGGCTACACCTTC. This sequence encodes CASSPLEGKGYGYTF.